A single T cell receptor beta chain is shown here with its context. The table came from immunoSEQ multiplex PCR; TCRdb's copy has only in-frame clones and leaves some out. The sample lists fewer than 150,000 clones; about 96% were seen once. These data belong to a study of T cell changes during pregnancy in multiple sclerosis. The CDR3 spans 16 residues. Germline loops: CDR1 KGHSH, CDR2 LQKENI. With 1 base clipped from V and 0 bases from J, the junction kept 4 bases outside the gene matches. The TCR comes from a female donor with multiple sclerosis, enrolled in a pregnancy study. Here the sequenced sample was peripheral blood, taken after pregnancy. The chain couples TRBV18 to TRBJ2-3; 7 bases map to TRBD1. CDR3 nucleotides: TGTGCCAGCTCACCACAGGGGGCTACTAGCACAGATACGCAGTATTTT. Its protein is CASSPQGATSTDTQYF.